This T cell receptor (beta chain) originates from a study of response to subunit inactivated influenza vaccine. Each CDR3 protein gets one entry after TCRdb re-called the RT-PCR reads with MiXCR. The sample carries a few hundred thousand distinct CDR3 sequences, 12% to 15% recorded once. Germline CDR1 reads LNHNV; CDR2 reads YYDKDF (reference sequence). The CDR3 extends over 22 amino acids. Losses at the gene ends were 0 bases for V and 1 base for J; bases not matched to a gene: 24. The chain couples TRBV15 to TRBJ2-7, with TRBD1 identical over 7 bases. This TCR was recovered from a man aged 45-65 years who received an inactivated influenza vaccine. Material: PBMCs from blood, obtained about 11 days after vaccination. This CDR3 is CATSRETFVSLVDRAVSYEQYF. The CDR3 nucleotides read TGTGCCACCAGCAGAGAAACCTTCGTTAGTCTCGTCGACAGGGCGGTATCCTACGAGCAGTACTTC.